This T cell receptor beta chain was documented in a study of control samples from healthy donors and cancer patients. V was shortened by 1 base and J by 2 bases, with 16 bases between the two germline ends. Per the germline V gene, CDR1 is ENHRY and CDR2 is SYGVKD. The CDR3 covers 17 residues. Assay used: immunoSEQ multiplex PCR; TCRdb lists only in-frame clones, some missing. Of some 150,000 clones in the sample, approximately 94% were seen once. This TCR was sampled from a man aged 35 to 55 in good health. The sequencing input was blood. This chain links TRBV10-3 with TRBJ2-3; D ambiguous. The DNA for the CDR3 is TGTGCCATCAGTGAGTTCCTGGACGGACCCACCACAGATACGCAGTATTTT. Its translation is CAISEFLDGPTTDTQYF.